The rows below give T cell receptor beta chains drawn from one sample of a study of shared clonotypes between healthy human individuals. Generated by immunoSEQ multiplex PCR, the TCRdb table keeps only in-frame clones and is missing some. The sample consists of roughly 850,000 clones, roughly 96% of them appearing once. The material sequenced was naive CD8+ T cells sorted from blood. These receptor sequences come from a man aged 25-40 years in good health. The CDR3 runs from the conserved cysteine through the conserved F or W. The D gene is left open where the match is weak. Rows may omit the clone size; those that give it use once, few, many or a size class.

NA	TRBV10-2	TRBJ2-5	NA	CASSGVEETQYF	TGCGCCAGCAGTGGGGTGGAGGAGACCCAGTACTTC
TRBD1	TRBV5-5	TRBJ2-1	NA	CASSYRDRGDEQFF	TGTGCCAGCAGTTACCGGGACAGGGGAGATGAGCAGTTCTTC
NA	TRBV6-1	TRBJ1-4	NA	CASTERGEKLFF	TGTGCCAGCACCGAGAGAGGTGAAAAACTGTTTTTT
NA	TRBV7-9	TRBJ2-7	NA	CASSLIADSYEQYF	TGTGCCAGCAGCTTAATAGCGGACTCCTACGAGCAGTACTTC
NA	TRBV7-9	TRBJ1-1	NA	CASSLVEGRMNTEAFF	TGTGCCAGCAGCTTAGTCGAGGGCAGGATGAACACTGAAGCTTTCTTT
NA	TRBV10-2	TRBJ2-1	NA	CASQGDLSSYNEQFF	TGCGCCAGTCAAGGAGACTTGAGCTCCTACAATGAGCAGTTCTTC
NA	TRBV11-2	TRBJ1-2	NA	CASSRGDFYGYTF	TGTGCCAGCAGCAGGGGGGATTTCTATGGCTACACCTTC
NA	TRBV4-2	TRBJ2-7	NA	CASSETSGGREQYF	TGTGCCAGCAGCGAAACTAGTGGCGGCCGCGAGCAGTACTTC
TRBD2	TRBV5-4	TRBJ2-3	NA	CASSFIDATSGITDTQYF	TGTGCCAGCAGCTTCATCGACGCGACTAGCGGGATCACAGATACGCAGTATTTT
NA	TRBV9	TRBJ2-7	NA	CASSVGNGPYEQYF	TGTGCCAGCAGCGTAGGGAATGGGCCTTACGAGCAGTACTTC
NA	TRBV19	TRBJ2-1	NA	CASSIERPSYNEQFF	TGTGCCAGTAGTATCGAACGCCCTTCCTACAATGAGCAGTTCTTC
NA	TRBV4-1	TRBJ2-5	NA	CASSQGLEPETQYF	TGCGCCAGCAGCCAAGGACTAGAGCCAGAGACCCAGTACTTC
NA	TRBV7-9	TRBJ1-1	NA	CASSSAGMNDAEAFF	TGTGCCAGCAGCTCAGCCGGGATGAACGACGCTGAAGCTTTCTTT
TRBD2	TRBV7-9	TRBJ2-5	NA	CASSLAAAGQETQYF	TGTGCCAGCAGCTTAGCGGCAGCGGGACAAGAGACCCAGTACTTC
TRBD1	TRBV9	TRBJ1-2	NA	CASSPEGAAYGYTF	TGTGCCAGCAGCCCTGAGGGGGCAGCTTATGGCTACACCTTC
TRBD2	TRBV4-1	TRBJ2-7	NA	CASSPGPGLAGTEQYF	TGCGCCAGCAGCCCCGGGCCAGGACTAGCGGGAACCGAGCAGTACTTC
NA	TRBV7-9	TRBJ1-3	NA	CASSPRQGPFSSGNTIYF	TGTGCCAGCAGCCCACGGCAGGGGCCATTTAGCTCTGGAAACACCATATATTTT
TRBD2	TRBV27	TRBJ2-1	NA	CASRPGLALYNEQFF	TGTGCCAGCAGGCCGGGACTAGCACTATACAATGAGCAGTTCTTC
NA	TRBV28	TRBJ2-7	NA	CASSLVYGSYEQYF	TGTGCCAGCAGTTTAGTCTACGGGTCCTACGAGCAGTACTTC
TRBD2	TRBV5-1	TRBJ2-1	NA	CASSLRLAGDIEQFF	TGCGCCAGCAGCTTGAGACTAGCGGGAGATATTGAGCAGTTCTTC
TRBD1	TRBV5-1	TRBJ2-7	NA	CASSAGTGLNEQYF	TGCGCCAGCAGCGCCGGGACAGGGTTGAACGAGCAGTACTTC
NA	TRBV7-2	TRBJ2-1	NA	CASSLAPKLAGEQFF	TGTGCCAGCAGCTTAGCGCCAAAGCTAGCCGGTGAGCAGTTCTTC
NA	TRBV7-8	TRBJ2-7	NA	CASSLPGRAYEQYF	TGTGCCAGCAGCTTACCAGGGCGGGCCTACGAGCAGTACTTC
NA	TRBV29-1	TRBJ1-2	once	CSVESGAGGYTF	TGCAGCGTTGAGTCGGGGGCCGGTGGCTACACCTTC
TRBD1	TRBV29-1	TRBJ2-5	NA	CSVVLWTGTEETQYF	TGCAGCGTTGTGTTATGGACAGGGACGGAGGAGACCCAGTACTTC
NA	TRBV5-1	TRBJ2-7	NA	CASSAKDSSLSEQYF	TGCGCCAGCAGCGCAAAGGACAGCAGTCTCTCCGAGCAGTACTTC
NA	TRBV7-9	TRBJ1-1	NA	CASSLVLGSAVTEAFF	TGTGCCAGCAGCTTAGTATTGGGGTCGGCGGTTACTGAAGCTTTCTTT
NA	TRBV29-1	TRBJ2-3	NA	CSVEGENRLDTQYF	TGCAGCGTTGAAGGGGAGAACCGGTTGGATACGCAGTATTTT
NA	TRBV9	TRBJ2-2	NA	CASTAATGELFF	TGTGCCAGCACCGCGGCCACCGGGGAGCTGTTTTTT
NA	TRBV7-9	TRBJ2-1	NA	CASSLSEQFF	TGTGCCAGCAGCTTAAGCGAGCAGTTCTTC
NA	TRBV27	TRBJ2-7	NA	CASSPPGFYEQYF	TGTGCCAGCAGTCCCCCGGGTTTCTACGAGCAGTACTTC
NA	TRBV27	TRBJ1-5	NA	CASGQSGHQPQHF	TGTGCCAGCGGACAGTCTGGCCATCAGCCCCAGCATTTT
TRBD2	TRBV19	TRBJ2-5	NA	CASSLGTSGQETQYF	TGTGCCAGTAGCCTTGGGACTAGCGGGCAAGAGACCCAGTACTTC
NA	TRBV5-1	TRBJ2-7	once	CASSFGRDRPYEQYF	TGCGCCAGCAGCTTCGGGCGGGACAGACCCTACGAGCAGTACTTC
NA	TRBV5-4	TRBJ2-1	NA	CASSWANEQFF	TGTGCCAGCAGCTGGGCCAATGAGCAGTTCTTC
NA	TRBV7-9	TRBJ2-2	NA	CASSQYTLQDRWRVGELFF	TGTGCCAGCAGCCAATATACACTCCAAGACAGGTGGAGGGTCGGGGAGCTGTTTTTT
NA	TRBV29-1	TRBJ2-3	NA	CSVESPSTDTQYF	TGCAGCGTTGAGTCCCCTAGCACAGATACGCAGTATTTT
TRBD1	TRBV7-7	TRBJ2-1	NA	CASSAKIRDRINNEQFF	TGTGCCAGCAGCGCAAAGATACGGGACAGAATTAACAATGAGCAGTTCTTC
NA	TRBV7-9	TRBJ2-7	NA	CASSTTTFGEQYF	TGTGCCAGCAGCACTACAACGTTTGGGGAGCAGTACTTC
NA	TRBV9	TRBJ2-7	NA	CASSGRVTANEQYF	TGTGCCAGCAGCGGCCGGGTAACAGCGAACGAGCAGTACTTC